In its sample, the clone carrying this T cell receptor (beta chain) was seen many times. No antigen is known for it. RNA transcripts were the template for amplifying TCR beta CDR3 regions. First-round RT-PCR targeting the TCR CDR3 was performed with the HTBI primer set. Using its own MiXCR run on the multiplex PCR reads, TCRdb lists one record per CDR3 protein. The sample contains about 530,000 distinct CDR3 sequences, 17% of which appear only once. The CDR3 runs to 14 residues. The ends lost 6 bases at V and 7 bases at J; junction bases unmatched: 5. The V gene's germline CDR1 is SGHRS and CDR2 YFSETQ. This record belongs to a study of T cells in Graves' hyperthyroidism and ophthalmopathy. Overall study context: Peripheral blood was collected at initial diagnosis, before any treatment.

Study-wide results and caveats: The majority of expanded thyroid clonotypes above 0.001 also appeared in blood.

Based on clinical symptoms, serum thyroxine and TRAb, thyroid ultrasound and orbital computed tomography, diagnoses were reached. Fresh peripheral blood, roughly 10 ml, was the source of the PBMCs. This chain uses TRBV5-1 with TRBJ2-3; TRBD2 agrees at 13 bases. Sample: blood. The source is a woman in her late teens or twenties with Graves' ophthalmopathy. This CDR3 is CASTGLAGENTQYF. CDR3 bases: TGCGCCAGCACCGGACTAGCGGGGGAAAATACGCAGTATTTT.